Following are 15 T cell receptor beta chains from one sample sequenced in a study of blood T cell repertoires in COVID-19. Produced via immunoSEQ multiplex PCR; TCRdb's table is partial and in-frame only. The sample has nearly 250,000 clones, 70% to 85% seen once. Specimen: peripheral blood. These receptors came from a woman older than 75 with acute or convalescent COVID-19.

This sequence joins TRBV5-4 and TRBJ1-1, with 7 bases identical to TRBD1. Trimming cost V 3 bases and J 6 bases; bases outside gene matches: 11. Germline CDR1 reads SGHNT; CDR2 reads YYREEE (reference sequence). The CDR3 is 15 residues long. Here the CDR3 reads CASSYRDSLWAEAFF. CDR3 DNA sequence: TGTGCCAGCAGCTACCGGGACAGTCTTTGGGCTGAAGCTTTCTTT.

The chain carries TRBV7-6 and TRBJ1-1; the D gene is possibly TRBD1 (6 bases). This CDR3 has 15 amino acids. CDR1 and CDR2 (germline): SGHVS, FNYEAQ. V dropped 5 bases and J dropped 0 bases, with 13 bases sitting between them. The CDR3: CASSATDSMNTEAFF. For the CDR3, the DNA is TGTGCCAGCAGCGCTACGGACAGCATGAACACTGAAGCTTTCTTT.

The V and J genes are TRBV29-1 and TRBJ1-4, with 7 bases lining up with TRBD1. The CDR3 consists of 13 residues. Trimming at V came to 8 bases and at J to 6 bases, leaving 9 bases not matched to a gene. Germline V gene sequence: CDR1 SQVTM, CDR2 ANQGSEA. In DNA, the CDR3 is TGCAGCTTCCGCCGACAGGGTGATGAAAAACTGTTTTTT. This codes for CSFRRQGDEKLFF.

The rearrangement uses TRBV12-3 or TRBV12-4 and TRBJ2-1; 7 positions match TRBD2. The CDR3 contains 12 residues. J gave up 9 bases and V 3 bases, and 2 bases lay outside the gene matches. The CDR3 region is CASSLGGVEQFF. Written as DNA, the CDR3 is TGTGCCAGCAGTTTGGGGGGGGTTGAGCAGTTCTTC.

J is TRBJ1-1 and V is TRBV3-1 (or the pseudogene TRBV3-2); TRBD1 matches at 8 bases. The CDR3 is made up of 16 amino acids. Trimming removed 3 bases from V and 0 bases from J; junction bases left unmatched: 6. Germline V gene lookup returns CDR1 LGHDT and CDR2 YNNKEL (reference sequence). This CDR3 is CASSQVGTGLNTEAFF. In DNA form, the CDR3 reads TGTGCCAGCAGCCAGGTAGGGACAGGATTGAACACTGAAGCTTTCTTT.

The V and J genes are TRBV5-4 and TRBJ2-2, with TRBD2 matching over 11 bases. The CDR3 is 17 amino acids. The V segment lost 2 bases and the J segment 1 base; nucleotides outside the gene matches: 4. Germline values: CDR1 SGHNT, CDR2 YYREEE (reference sequence). Written as DNA, the CDR3 is TGTGCCAGCAGCTTTGCTAGCGGGGGGTGGAACACCGGGGAGCTGTTTTTT. Translation gives CASSFASGGWNTGELFF.

This chain's CDR3 is CASSLAGTGGSTNYGYTF. The CDR3 DNA follows: TGTGCCAGCAGTTTAGCCGGGACAGGGGGCTCTACTAACTATGGCTACACCTTC. The chain employs TRBV28 and TRBJ1-2; 12 nucleotides agree with TRBD1. Trimming at V came to 2 bases and at J to 0 bases, leaving 7 bases not matched to a gene. Per the germline V gene, CDR1 is MDHEN and CDR2 is SYDVKM. The CDR3 has 18 residues.

This chain uses TRBV4-1 with TRBJ2-7; a possible D gene is TRBD1 (7 bases). Germline V gene lookup returns CDR1 MGHRA and CDR2 YSYEKL. V was clipped by 0 bases and J by 6 bases, with 12 bases between them. CDR3 length: 14 residues. DNA for the CDR3: TGCGCCAGCAGCCAAGAAACAGGGGAGGTCGAGCAGTACTTC. This sequence encodes CASSQETGEVEQYF.

The rearrangement joins TRBV6-4 to TRBJ2-1; a possible D gene is TRBD1 (5 bases). CDR1 MRHNA and CDR2 SNTAGT come from the germline V gene. The CDR3 contains 15 residues. V dropped 3 bases and J dropped 6 bases, with 15 bases sitting between them. The CDR3 DNA sequence: TGTGCCAGCAGTGAATGGCAGGGAATAGGCAATGAGCAGTTCTTC. Translation gives CASSEWQGIGNEQFF.

Remarks on this clone: Other DNA sequences in the sample encode the same CDR3. V usage is TRBV7-9 and J usage is TRBJ2-5; unclear D gene. CDR1 is SEHNR, CDR2 FQNEAQ, per germline (reference sequence). Between the trimmed V and J ends, which lost 4 bases and 2 bases, there was a span of 2 bases. This CDR3 is built from 11 residues. CDR3 in amino acids: CASSSQETQYF. The CDR3 nucleotides read TGTGCCAGCAGCTCACAAGAGACCCAGTACTTC. Full variable domain (rest looked up from reference TRBV7-9 and TRBJ2-5): DTGVSQNPRHKITKRGQNVTFRCDPISEHNRLYWYRQTLGQGPEFLTYFQNEAQLEKSRLLSDRFSAERPKGSFSTLEIQRTEQGDSAMYLCASSSQETQYFGPGTRLLVL.

The CDR3 loop reads CASSTGLNEKLFF. CDR3 DNA: TGTGCCAGCAGTACAGGATTAAATGAAAAACTGTTTTTT. The V call is TRBV6-5, the J call TRBJ1-4; TRBD1 is a possible D gene (5 bases). Germline V gene data show CDR1 as MNHEY and CDR2 as SVGAGI. V was cut by 5 bases and J by 5 bases, with 9 bases left in between. This CDR3 has 13 residues.

The genes are TRBV14 and TRBJ1-1; the D is unclear. Germline CDR1 is SGHDN and CDR2 is FVKESK. This CDR3 comprises 15 residues. V dropped 0 bases and J dropped 7 bases, with 15 bases sitting between them. CDR3 region: CASSQERARTSEAFF. The CDR3 coding sequence is TGTGCCAGCAGCCAAGAACGGGCTCGCACTAGTGAAGCTTTCTTT.

This chain joins TRBV6-1 and TRBJ1-1; a weak D match, TRBD1 (6 bases). V was shortened by 0 bases and J by 0 bases, with 14 bases between the two germline ends. Germline CDR1 is MNHNS and CDR2 is SASEGT. This CDR3 contains 17 residues. The CDR3 loop is CASSEAFRGNMNTEAFF. CDR3 DNA sequence: TGTGCCAGCAGTGAAGCATTCAGGGGCAACATGAACACTGAAGCTTTCTTT.

The gene calls are TRBV5-4 and TRBJ2-2, with 10 nucleotides matching TRBD2. The germline gives CDR1 SGHNT, CDR2 YYREEE (reference sequence). V trimming: 4 bases; J trimming: 1 base; junction bases outside the gene matches: 10. This CDR3 spans 18 amino acids. CDR3 sequence (DNA): TGTGCCAGCAGCCCTCAGCGGGGGGGCGGAAAGAACACCGGGGAGCTGTTTTTT. The encoded protein is CASSPQRGGGKNTGELFF.

The chain has TRBV14 and TRBJ2-3; no clear D gene. The CDR3 has 16 amino acids. In germline, CDR1 is SGHDN, CDR2 FVKESK. The V end was cut by 1 base, the J end by 0 bases, with 11 bases between. The CDR3 DNA reads as TGTGCCAGCAGCCAAGTGGGCAGCCTGAGCACAGATACGCAGTATTTT. This gives the protein CASSQVGSLSTDTQYF.